This passage covers 25 T cell receptor beta chains from one sample sequenced in a study of shared clonotypes between healthy human individuals. Repertoires were generated with immunoSEQ multiplex PCR, while TCRdb's copy carries only in-frame clones and drops some. Of around 440,000 clones in the sample, approximately 77% were seen once. The specimen was PBMCs. The receptor set was obtained from a woman aged 40 to 50 in good health. Some clones in this sample may be carry-over from other donors' samples.

This clone was seen more than once but under ten times. A junction boundary mismatches the germline segment, possibly from a read error. This chain joins TRBV7-9 and TRBJ1-4; a possible D gene is TRBD1 (5 bases). Germline V gene lookup returns CDR1 SEHNR and CDR2 FQNEAQ (reference sequence). CDR3 length: 14 residues. The CDR3 region is CATSPQGANEKLFF. The CDR3 DNA is TGTGCCACCAGCCCCCAAGGGGCTAATGAAAAACTGTTTTTT.

The table lists this clone with a count of one. The rearrangement joins TRBV25-1 to TRBJ2-1, with TRBD1 as a possible D gene (5 bases). V was shortened by 7 bases and J by 0 bases, with 13 bases between the two germline ends. Germline CDR1 reads MGHDK; CDR2 reads SYGVNS. CDR3 length: 15 amino acids. CDR3 DNA: TGTGCCAGCATCAAGGCAGGGTCCTCCTACAATGAGCAGTTCTTC. It specifies CASIKAGSSYNEQFF.

V and J are TRBV4-1 and TRBJ2-5; TRBD2 matches 8 bases. Germline CDR1 reads MGHRA; CDR2 reads YSYEKL. The CDR3 extends over 15 amino acids. Germline trimming cut 5 bases from V and 5 bases from J; bases unmatched to any gene: 10. The CDR3: CASSFLPGLGETQYF. The CDR3 DNA reads TGCGCCAGCAGCTTCTTGCCGGGACTAGGGGAGACCCAGTACTTC.

This clone has just a few counts. The rearrangement joins TRBV5-8 to TRBJ1-3; D gene ambiguous. Germline V gives CDR1 SGHTS, CDR2 YDEGEE. Between the trimmed V and J ends, which lost 0 bases and 6 bases, there was a span of 4 bases. This CDR3 region has 12 residues. The CDR3 spells CASSLVLNTIYF. For the CDR3, the DNA is TGTGCCAGCAGCTTGGTTCTAAACACCATATATTTT. Filled out from reference TRBV5-8 and TRBJ1-3, the complete variable domain reads EAGVTQSPTHLIKTRGQQATLRCSPISGHTSVYWYQQALGLGLQFLLWYDEGEERNRGNFPPRFSGRQFPNYSSELNVNALELEDSALYLCASSLVLNTIYFGEGSWLTVV.

The chain links TRBV5-5 to TRBJ2-7, with 14 bases aligning to TRBD2. Germline trimming cut 1 base from V and 4 bases from J; bases unmatched to any gene: 7. CDR3 length: 17 amino acids. CDR1 and CDR2 from the germline V gene are SGHKS and YYEKEE (reference sequence). As DNA, the CDR3 is TGTGCCAGCAGCTTGATGGGGACTAGCGGGAGCGTGTACGAGCAGTACTTC. Encoded protein: CASSLMGTSGSVYEQYF.

This clone was counted once. V and J are TRBV18 and TRBJ2-1, with D perhaps TRBD2 (5 bases). The CDR3 is 13 amino acids. Germline lookup yields CDR1 KGHSH and CDR2 LQKENI. V lost 3 bases, J lost 7 bases, and 10 bases lay in between. Written as DNA, the CDR3 is TGTGCCAGCTCACCTCAATCGGGGAATGAGCAGTTCTTC. Amino acid sequence: CASSPQSGNEQFF. Full variable domain (rest looked up from reference TRBV18 and TRBJ2-1): NAGVMQNPRHLVRRRGQEARLRCSPMKGHSHVYWYRQLPEEGLKFMVYLQKENIIDESGMPKERFSAEFPKEGPSILRIQQVVRGDSAAYFCASSPQSGNEQFFGPGTRLTVL.

About this clone: A far larger clone is one base from this, pointing to a likely read error. The V gene is TRBV6-4, the J gene TRBJ1-2; D possibly corresponds to TRBD1 (5 bases). The ends were cut back, 5 bases at V and 4 bases at J, with 20 bases in the middle. The CDR3 is 16 residues long. Germline CDR1 and CDR2: MRHNA and SNTAGT. The CDR3 nucleotides are TGTGCCAGCAGTCCTGATCATAGGGGCGCGGGCTATGGCTACACCTTC. Translated: CASSPDHRGAGYGYTF.

This chain links TRBV18 with TRBJ1-2; 8 bases are a match to TRBD1. Germline assignment: CDR1 KGHSH and CDR2 LQKENI. V lost 6 bases, J lost 3 bases, and 9 bases stayed unmatched. The CDR3 covers 15 residues. The CDR3 sequence is CASSPRGQGDYGYTF. Here the CDR3 DNA reads TGTGCCAGCTCCCCCCGAGGACAGGGAGACTATGGCTACACCTTC.

This clone was recorded a few times. This may stem from a read error, because a much larger clone lies one nucleotide away. In the same sample, other DNA sequences code for this CDR3. This chain connects TRBV2 to TRBJ2-6, with D possibly matching TRBD1 (5 bases). CDR3 length: 16 residues. Germline V gives CDR1 SNHLY, CDR2 FYNNEI. The V end lost 8 bases, the J end lost 4 bases, and 18 bases lay between the germline ends. The CDR3 sequence: CASALGWGSGANVLTF. CDR3 in DNA: TGTGCCAGCGCCTTGGGATGGGGCTCCGGGGCCAACGTCCTGACTTTC.

In regard to this clone: The same CDR3 is also encoded by other DNA sequences in this sample. The chain carries TRBV7-2 and TRBJ2-5; 7 bases align to TRBD2. The CDR3 is 14 residues long. The germline V gene has CDR1 SGHTA and CDR2 FQGNSA. Trimming at V came to 1 base and at J to 5 bases, leaving 4 bases not matched to a gene. The DNA for the CDR3 is TGTGCCAGCAGCTTAGGCGGGAGAAGGGAGACCCAGTACTTC. It encodes CASSLGGRRETQYF.

V and J are TRBV7-8 and TRBJ2-5; no firm D call. The CDR3 contains 12 residues. Looked up from germline, CDR1 is SGHVS and CDR2 is FQNEAQ. V dropped 2 bases and J dropped 7 bases, with 8 bases sitting between them. The CDR3 DNA reads as TGTGCCAGCAGCTTAACGGCGGCGACCCAGTACTTC. Its protein is CASSLTAATQYF.

About this clone itself: This likely came from a read error, as a far larger clone is one base away. V gene TRBV9 combines with J gene TRBJ2-3; D gene uncertain. Trimming removed 4 bases at V and 4 bases at J, with 13 bases between. The CDR3 contains 14 residues. CDR1 SGDLS and CDR2 YYNGEE come from the germline V gene. CDR3 loop: CASSIVSDADTQYF. The CDR3 DNA sequence: TGTGCCAGCAGCATAGTGTCAGACGCAGATACGCAGTATTTT. Supplemented by reference TRBV9 and TRBJ2-3, the full variable domain reads DSGVTQTPKHLITATGQRVTLRCSPRSGDLSVYWYQQSLDQGLQFLIQYYNGEERAKGNILERFSAQQFPDLHSELNLSSLELGDSALYFCASSIVSDADTQYFGPGTRLTVL.

This chain links TRBV2 with TRBJ1-5, with 7 positions matching TRBD1. CDR1 is SNHLY and CDR2 is FYNNEI in the germline V gene. The CDR3 is 15 amino acids. V lost 6 bases, J lost 1 base, and 6 bases stayed unmatched. CDR3 in DNA: TGTGCCAGCAGACCAGGGGGGTTAAGCAATCAGCCCCAGCATTTT. It translates to CASRPGGLSNQPQHF. The whole variable domain, remainder taken from reference TRBV2 and TRBJ1-5, is EPEVTQTPSHQVTQMGQEVILRCVPISNHLYFYWYRQILGQKVEFLVSFYNNEISEKSEIFDDQFSVERPDGSNFTLKIRSTKLEDSAMYFCASRPGGLSNQPQHFGDGTRLSIL.

The rearrangement links TRBV29-1 to TRBJ2-1, with 12 bases aligning to TRBD2. This CDR3 region has 15 residues. Germline V gene sequence: CDR1 SQVTM, CDR2 ANQGSEA. After removal of 4 bases from V and 7 bases from J, the junction contained 8 bases not matched to a gene. The CDR3 protein is CSVVKTSGGVNEQFF. As DNA, the CDR3 is TGCAGCGTTGTCAAGACTAGCGGGGGAGTAAATGAGCAGTTCTTC.

As to this clone: A far larger clone differs by one base, so this is likely a read error. The V call is TRBV4-3, the J call TRBJ2-7; a possible D gene is TRBD2 (6 bases). The V gene lost 1 base and the J gene lost 3 bases, with 22 bases spanning the gap. The germline gives CDR1 LGHNA, CDR2 YSLEER. The CDR3 runs to 18 residues. The CDR3 DNA reads TGCGCCAGCAGCCAAGTCGCAGGTTCCCTAGTGGGAGGCTACGAGCAGTACTTC. Translated, it gives CASSQVAGSLVGGYEQYF.

The chain employs TRBV4-3 and TRBJ1-2; maybe TRBD1 (6 bases). V was cut by 0 bases and J by 6 bases, with 20 bases left in between. CDR3 length: 17 amino acids. CDR1 is LGHNA, CDR2 YSLEER, per germline. DNA for the CDR3: TGCGCCAGCAGCCAAGAGGAACGGGGGCCACCGGTTGATGGCTACACCTTC. Its protein product is CASSQEERGPPVDGYTF.

The J gene is TRBJ1-5, the V gene TRBV28, with D maybe TRBD1 (6 bases). Germline-derived CDR1 and CDR2 are MDHEN and SYDVKM. This CDR3 has 17 residues. V was clipped by 4 bases and J by 1 base, with 17 bases between them. DNA of the CDR3: TGTGCCAGCAGTTGGGGTCGGGGGGCGCGGAGCAATCAGCCCCAGCATTTT. It translates to CASSWGRGARSNQPQHF.

This clone showed up just a few times. A much bigger clone sits one base away, suggesting this may be a read error. This sample also contains other DNA sequences that code for the same CDR3. The rearrangement links TRBV13 to TRBJ1-1; 11 bases are shared with TRBD1. Trimming at V came to 5 bases and at J to 10 bases, leaving 12 bases not matched to a gene. The CDR3 spans 15 residues. Germline V gives CDR1 PRHDT, CDR2 FYEKMQ (reference sequence). The CDR3 reads CASSPRIGQGASAFF. Written as DNA, the CDR3 is TGTGCCAGCAGCCCGAGGATCGGACAGGGGGCTTCAGCTTTCTTT.

The chain combines TRBV7-2 with TRBJ2-7; TRBD2 is a possible D gene (5 bases). This CDR3 spans 14 amino acids. CDR1 SGHTA and CDR2 FQGNSA come from the germline V gene. The V end lost 6 bases, the J end lost 4 bases, and 16 bases lay between the germline ends. The CDR3 spells CASRPAGNQYEQYF. The CDR3 coding sequence is TGTGCCAGCAGACCGGCCGGGAATCAGTACGAGCAGTACTTC.

The rearrangement uses TRBV29-1 and TRBJ2-7, with a tentative D call TRBD2 (6 bases). Germline CDR1 and CDR2: SQVTM and ANQGSEA. Trimming took off 7 bases at V and 4 bases at J, with 17 bases between the two ends. CDR3 length: 13 amino acids. The CDR3 protein is CSAREGAGYEQYF. The CDR3 DNA follows: TGCAGCGCCCGGGAAGGGGCGGGGTACGAGCAGTACTTC.

For this clone: This likely came from a read error, as a far larger clone is one base away. Here the CDR3 omits its conserved ending phenylalanine or tryptophan, so a read error is the likely source. The chain recombines TRBV4-1 with TRBJ1-1; D uncertain. Trimming left V 4 bases short and J 4 bases short, with 7 bases between. The CDR3 loop spans 12 amino acids. In germline, CDR1 is MGHRA, CDR2 YSYEKL. In DNA, the CDR3 is TGCGCCAGCAGCCTCCCCGGCACTGAAGCTTTCTCT. As protein: CASSLPGTEAFS.

Remarks on this clone: A far larger clone is one nucleotide away, so this likely arose from a read error. The chain is built from TRBV30 and TRBJ2-7; D is unclear. CDR3 length equals 12 residues. Trimming cost V 0 bases and J 2 bases, with 5 bases left between them. The germline V gene encodes CDR1 GTSNPN and CDR2 SVGIG (reference sequence). CDR3: CAWSVAPYEQYF. CDR3 nucleotides: TGTGCCTGGAGTGTTGCACCCTACGAGCAGTACTTC.

V and J are TRBV7-8 and TRBJ1-1, with D hard to call. Germline assignment: CDR1 SGHVS and CDR2 FQNEAQ. With 7 bases removed from V and 3 bases from J, the gap between germline ends came to 18 bases. The CDR3 totals 15 residues. CDR3 DNA: TGTGCCAGCACCGGAGCGCTGGGGTCTTACACTGAAGCTTTCTTT. Its protein is CASTGALGSYTEAFF.

The V gene is TRBV6-5, the J gene TRBJ1-1; tentatively, D is TRBD1 (6 bases). There are 12 residues in the CDR3. Looked up from germline, CDR1 is MNHEY and CDR2 is SVGAGI. The V end lost 5 bases, the J end lost 5 bases, and 9 bases lay between the germline ends. The CDR3 is CASSRGETEAFF. The CDR3 bases are TGTGCCAGCAGTAGGGGGGAAACTGAAGCTTTCTTT.

The chain couples TRBV18 to TRBJ2-1; TRBD1 might be the D (6 bases). Germline V gene data show CDR1 as KGHSH and CDR2 as LQKENI. V lost 0 bases, J lost 9 bases, and 18 bases lay in between. The CDR3 runs 16 residues. CDR3 in amino acids: CASSPPSRTELGEQFF. In nucleotides, the CDR3 is TGTGCCAGCTCACCACCTTCTAGGACAGAGCTCGGTGAGCAGTTCTTC.